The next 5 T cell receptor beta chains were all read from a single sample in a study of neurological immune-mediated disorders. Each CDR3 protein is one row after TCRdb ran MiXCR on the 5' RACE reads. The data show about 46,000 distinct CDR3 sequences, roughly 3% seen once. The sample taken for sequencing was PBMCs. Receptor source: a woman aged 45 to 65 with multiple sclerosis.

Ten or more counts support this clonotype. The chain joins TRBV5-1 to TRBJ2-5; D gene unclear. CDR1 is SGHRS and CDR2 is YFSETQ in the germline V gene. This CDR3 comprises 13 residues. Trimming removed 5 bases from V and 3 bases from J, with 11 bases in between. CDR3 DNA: TGCGCCAGCAGTTTCCGTGAAGAAGAGACCCAGTACTTC. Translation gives CASSFREEETQYF.

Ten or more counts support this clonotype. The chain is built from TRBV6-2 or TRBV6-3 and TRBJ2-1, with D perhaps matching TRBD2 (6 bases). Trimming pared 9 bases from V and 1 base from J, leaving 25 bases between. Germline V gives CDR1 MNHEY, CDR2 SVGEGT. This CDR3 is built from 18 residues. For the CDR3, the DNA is TGTGCCAGAATGTTTTTGTCCGGGGGTCCTTCTTCCTACAATGAGCAGTTCTTC. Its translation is CARMFLSGGPSSYNEQFF.

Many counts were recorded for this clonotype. This chain's CDR3 is CSARNRGRETQYF. CDR3 DNA: TGCAGTGCTAGGAACAGGGGGCGAGAGACCCAGTACTTC. This chain connects TRBV20-1 to TRBJ2-5; 9 bases are a match to TRBD1. Germline V CDR1 and CDR2: DFQATT, SNEGSKA (reference sequence). V lost 3 bases to trimming and J lost 4 bases; unmatched junction nucleotides: 3. The CDR3 length is 13 residues.

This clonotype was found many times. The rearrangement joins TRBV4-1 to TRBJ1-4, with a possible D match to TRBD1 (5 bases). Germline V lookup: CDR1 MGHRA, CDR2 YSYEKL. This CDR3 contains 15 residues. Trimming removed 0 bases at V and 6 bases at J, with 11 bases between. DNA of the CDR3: TGCGCCAGCAGCCAAGATTGGGCAGGGTATGAAAAACTGTTTTTT. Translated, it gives CASSQDWAGYEKLFF.

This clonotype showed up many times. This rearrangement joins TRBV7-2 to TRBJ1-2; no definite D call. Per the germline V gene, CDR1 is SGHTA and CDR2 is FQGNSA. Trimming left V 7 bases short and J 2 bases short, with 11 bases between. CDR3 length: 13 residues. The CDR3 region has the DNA TGTGCCAGCAACGAGGCGGGAAACTATGGCTACACCTTC. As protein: CASNEAGNYGYTF.